The clone carrying this TCR beta chain was picked up one time. The sample is drawn from a study of blood T cell repertoires in COVID-19. TCRdb's table, derived via immunoSEQ multiplex PCR, lists solely in-frame clones and lacks some. The data show 320,000 or so clones, around 85% seen once. The ends lost 0 bases at V and 2 bases at J; junction bases unmatched: 6. The CDR3 consists of 16 residues. Per germline, CDR1 SGHTA and CDR2 FQGTGA. Participants had their cohort set by participant-reported clinical history. A case of COVID-19 had been met by exposed participants within 2 weeks before study entry. The source material was PBMCs or T cells enriched from blood (not recorded which). This receptor was obtained from a woman aged 25 to 39 who had been exposed to COVID-19. The genes are TRBV7-3 and TRBJ1-1; 7 bases are shared with TRBD1. The CDR3 nucleotides are TGTGCCAGCAGCTTAACTGGAGGGGGCTTAAACACTGAAGCTTTCTTT. It codes for CASSLTGGGLNTEAFF.